Listed below are T cell receptor beta chains from one sample, sequenced in a study of blood T cell repertoires in COVID-19. TCRdb keeps only in-frame clones here, not all; method: immunoSEQ multiplex PCR. The sample contains 200,000 to 250,000 clones, approximately 82% of which appear only once. Sequenced input: PBMCs or T cells enriched from blood (not recorded which). The receptor set was obtained from a man aged 35 to 55 who had recovered from COVID-19. Both conserved end residues are part of each CDR3.

length: 15
J: TRBJ1-1
V: TRBV14
CDR3: CASSLYRGGHTEAFF

length: 10
J: TRBJ2-7
V: TRBV30
CDR3: CASGGGEQYF

length: 16
J: TRBJ1-6
V: TRBV5-1
CDR3: CASSSPSGGRLTTLHF

length: 15
J: TRBJ1-6
V: TRBV28
CDR3: CASSTPSSYNSPLHF

length: 13
J: TRBJ2-5
V: TRBV30
CDR3: CAWSTGGGETQYF

length: 15
J: TRBJ2-2
V: TRBV10-3
CDR3: CAISDQKELTGELFF

length: 16
J: TRBJ2-6
V: TRBV28
CDR3: CASSFPGTAGANVLTF

length: 15
J: TRBJ1-1
V: TRBV5-4
CDR3: CASSVRGASNTEAFF

length: 16
J: TRBJ2-3
V: TRBV24-1
CDR3: CATSGALAGSTDTQYF

length: 16
J: TRBJ1-5
V: TRBV19
CDR3: CASTPPGKRSNQPQHF

length: 15
J: TRBJ1-2
V: TRBV7-2
CDR3: CASSVTYGGNYGYTF

length: 13
J: TRBJ2-3
V: TRBV9
CDR3: CASSVVRVDTQYF

length: 16
J: TRBJ2-3
V: TRBV9
CDR3: CASSVGYEKTTDTQYF

length: 16
J: TRBJ1-6
V: TRBV14
CDR3: CASSSNRVPYNSPLHF

length: 14
J: TRBJ2-3
V: TRBV9
CDR3: CASSVTVGADTQYF

length: 15
J: TRBJ1-6
V: TRBV19
CDR3: CASNHPDRGNSPLHF

length: 16
J: TRBJ2-1
V: TRBV5-1
CDR3: CASTSSLGQYYNEQFF

length: 16
J: TRBJ2-3
V: TRBV19
CDR3: CASSILREGLGDTQYF

length: 12
J: TRBJ1-4
V: TRBV28
CDR3: CASSLTGQGPFF

length: 15
J: TRBJ2-7
V: TRBV4-3
CDR3: CASSPVAGGTYEQYF

length: 15
J: TRBJ1-4
V: TRBV4-2
CDR3: CASSRRQGLNEKLFF

length: 11
J: TRBJ1-2
V: TRBV10-1
CDR3: CASSAGAGYTF